This T cell receptor (beta chain) was recorded in a study of blood T cell repertoires in COVID-19. Study background: Nucleic acid was either cDNA or gDNA, and it came from T cells, B-cell-depleted T cells, or PBMCs.

As originally analysed: From reference gene primer amplification, estimates of nucleated cell counts were derived. Profiling relied on immunoSEQ multiplex PCR, and the TCRdb table lists in-frame clones only, not all of them. That table supplies the V and J calls and clone size; D and trimming were determined from the DNA. Found here are 40,000 to 45,000 clones, about nine tenths of them singletons; the top ten hold around 6.5%. There are 15 residues in the CDR3. The V gene's germline CDR1 is SGDLS and CDR2 YYNGEE. V was pared by 3 bases and J by 1 base, with 2 bases of the junction left unmatched. The chain combines TRBV9 with TRBJ2-3; 10 nucleotides agree with TRBD2. This sequence was found in a human donor in a cohort sampled during active COVID-19. The sample taken for sequencing was peripheral blood. CDR3 region: CASSGLAGGTDTQYF. CDR3 bases: TGTGCCAGCAGCGGCCTAGCGGGGGGCACAGATACGCAGTATTTT.